These 20 T cell receptor beta chains came from one sample sequenced in a study of blood T cell repertoires in COVID-19. Generated by immunoSEQ multiplex PCR, the TCRdb table keeps only in-frame clones and is missing some. The sample has around 170,000 clones; approximately 88% are singletons. Sequencing was performed on PBMCs or T cells enriched from blood (not recorded which). The origin of the receptors is a woman aged 18 to 35 who had recovered from COVID-19.

This chain links TRBV28 with TRBJ1-2; 7 bases are a match to TRBD1. The ends lost 2 bases at V and 4 bases at J; junction bases unmatched: 7. The length of the CDR3 is 15 residues. Germline V gives CDR1 MDHEN, CDR2 SYDVKM. In nucleotides, the CDR3 is TGTGCCAGCAGTTTAATCTCGACAGGGTCCTATGGCTACACCTTC. Its translation is CASSLISTGSYGYTF.

V usage is TRBV7-9 and J usage is TRBJ2-7; no definite D call. From germline, CDR1 is SEHNR and CDR2 FQNEAQ (reference sequence). The CDR3 has 11 amino acids. CDR3 region: CASEAHYEQYF. The CDR3 DNA sequence: TGTGCAAGCGAAGCCCACTACGAGCAGTACTTC.

The table lists this clone with a few counts. Here the CDR3 DNA reads TGTGCCAGCATCTTCCTCTACGAGCAGTACTTC. It translates to CASIFLYEQYF. This rearrangement joins TRBV27 to TRBJ2-7; no definite D call. Germline loops: CDR1 MNHEY, CDR2 SMNVEV (reference sequence). This CDR3 region has 11 residues. Trimming removed 7 bases at V and 3 bases at J, with 7 bases between.

A remark on this clone: Other DNA sequences in the same sample also yield this CDR3. This chain joins TRBV19 and TRBJ1-1; 9 bases match TRBD1. The trim removed 6 bases at V and 1 base at J, leaving 3 bases unmatched. The CDR3 extends over 14 amino acids. Germline CDR1 LNHDA, CDR2 SQIVND (reference sequence). The CDR3: CASRLGQGNTEAFF. The CDR3 DNA is TGTGCCAGTAGACTGGGACAGGGGAACACTGAAGCTTTCTTT. Full variable domain (outside the CDR3, taken from reference TRBV19 and TRBJ1-1): DGGITQSPKYLFRKEGQNVTLSCEQNLNHDAMYWYRQDPGQGLRLIYYSQIVNDFQKGDIAEGYSVSREKKESFPLTVTSAQKNPTAFYLCASRLGQGNTEAFFGQGTRLTVV.

This chain links TRBV10-1 with TRBJ2-3, with D possibly matching TRBD1 (6 bases). The CDR3 extends over 15 amino acids. The V end was cut by 8 bases, the J end by 3 bases, with 18 bases between. Germline V gene data show CDR1 as WNHNN and CDR2 as SYGVQD (reference sequence). Here the CDR3 DNA reads TGCGCCAGCTCCCCAGGGGAGATAATAACAGATACGCAGTATTTT. As protein: CASSPGEIITDTQYF.

V gene TRBV19 combines with J gene TRBJ1-1, with 9 bases that match TRBD1. Unmatched junction bases numbered 5, after V lost 5 bases and J lost 1 base. Germline-derived CDR1 and CDR2 are LNHDA and SQIVND (reference sequence). The CDR3 extends over 15 amino acids. In DNA, the CDR3 is TGTGCCAGTAGTGGGAGGACAGGGGAGAACACTGAAGCTTTCTTT. Protein: CASSGRTGENTEAFF.

This rearrangement joins TRBV28 to TRBJ2-1; 11 nucleotides line up with TRBD1. V lost 2 bases, J lost 7 bases, and 13 bases stayed unmatched. Germline V gene lookup returns CDR1 MDHEN and CDR2 SYDVKM. The CDR3 consists of 18 residues. CDR3 nucleotides: TGTGCCAGCAGTTTACACGGACAGGGGGCGAATAGGGGGAATGAGCAGTTCTTC. It yields the protein CASSLHGQGANRGNEQFF. The entire variable domain, with the rest obtained from reference TRBV28 and TRBJ2-1, is as follows: DVKVTQSSRYLVKRTGEKVFLECVQDMDHENMFWYRQDPGLGLRLIYFSYDVKMKEKGDIPEGYSVSREKKERFSLILESASTNQTSMYLCASSLHGQGANRGNEQFFGPGTRLTVL.

The rearrangement uses TRBV10-1 and TRBJ2-5, with D maybe TRBD1 (5 bases). The CDR3 is 13 amino acids. Germline assignment: CDR1 WNHNN and CDR2 SYGVQD (reference sequence). Trimming took 5 bases from V and 2 from J, leaving 9 bases between them. CDR3 loop: CASSRRQQETQYF. CDR3 sequence (DNA): TGCGCCAGCAGTCGAAGACAGCAAGAGACCCAGTACTTC.

The genes are TRBV5-5 and TRBJ2-1, with no clear D. CDR3 size: 12 residues. With 2 bases removed from V and 8 bases from J, the gap between germline ends came to 8 bases. CDR1 is SGHKS and CDR2 is YYEKEE in the germline V gene (reference sequence). CDR3 sequence: CASSFESDEQFF. In DNA, the CDR3 is TGTGCCAGCAGCTTTGAGTCGGATGAGCAGTTCTTC.

This rearrangement joins TRBV5-1 to TRBJ1-2, with a weak D call TRBD1 (5 bases). CDR1 is SGHRS, CDR2 YFSETQ, per germline. V lost 3 bases, J lost 5 bases, and 11 bases lay in between. CDR3 size: 13 residues. DNA for the CDR3: TGCGCCAGCAGCTATCAGGGAGGGTATGGCTACACCTTC. Protein: CASSYQGGYGYTF.

J is TRBJ2-7 and V is TRBV27, with TRBD2 identical over 7 bases. The germline V gene encodes CDR1 MNHEY and CDR2 SMNVEV (reference sequence). V shed 4 bases, J shed 3 bases, and the junction held 9 bases outside the gene matches. This CDR3 spans 15 amino acids. The CDR3 protein is CASSSLAAGDYEQYF. The CDR3 coding sequence is TGTGCCAGCAGTTCCCTAGCGGCCGGGGACTACGAGCAGTACTTC.

V and J are TRBV23-1 and TRBJ2-1; no clear D gene. TRBV23-1 is an ORF; its function is uncertain. V was trimmed by 0 bases and J by 2 bases, leaving 8 bases between them. The CDR3 extends over 15 amino acids. The DNA for the CDR3 is TGCGCCAGCAGTCAATCTGAGAAAACCTACAATGAGCAGTTCTTC. Translation gives CASSQSEKTYNEQFF.

This chain connects TRBV2 to TRBJ2-3, with 11 bases fitting TRBD2. Germline lookup yields CDR1 SNHLY and CDR2 FYNNEI. This CDR3 is 16 amino acids long. The ends lost 6 bases at V and 4 bases at J; junction bases unmatched: 9. The CDR3 DNA reads TGTGCCAGCAGGGAGACTAGCGGGAATTTCGCAGATACGCAGTATTTT. The encoded protein is CASRETSGNFADTQYF.

The chain uses TRBV11-3 and TRBJ2-5; no reliable D call. V shed 1 base and J shed 1 base, with 7 bases lying between them. The CDR3 runs 14 residues. CDR1 and CDR2 from the germline V gene are SGHNT and YENEEA. This chain's CDR3 is CASSLGPGQETQYF. The CDR3 nucleotides read TGTGCCAGCAGCTTAGGTCCGGGCCAAGAGACCCAGTACTTC.

The chain employs TRBV7-2 and TRBJ2-2; the D gene is possibly TRBD2 (6 bases). The V end was cut by 10 bases, the J end by 0 bases, with 12 bases between. CDR3 length equals 14 residues. CDR1 is SGHTA and CDR2 is FQGNSA in the germline V gene. The DNA for the CDR3 is TGTGCCAAACGGAGGGGCTCGAACACCGGGGAGCTGTTTTTT. Translation gives CAKRRGSNTGELFF.

The V call is TRBV28, the J call TRBJ2-2; a possible D gene is TRBD1 (5 bases). V was pared by 6 bases and J by 8 bases, with 19 bases between. Germline V gene lookup returns CDR1 MDHEN and CDR2 SYDVKM. The CDR3 has 15 residues. CDR3 DNA: TGTGCCAGCAGCATCAGTAGGGGATTTCAGGGGGAGCTGTTTTTT. It codes for CASSISRGFQGELFF.

This chain joins TRBV5-1 and TRBJ2-1; TRBD2 aligns across 8 bases. CDR1 and CDR2 (germline): SGHRS, YFSETQ. The CDR3 runs to 13 residues. The V and J ends lost 0 bases and 9 bases, in that order; junction bases with no gene match: 2. The CDR3 nucleotides are TGCGCCAGCAGCTTGGAAGCGGGGGTTGAGCAGTTCTTC. It specifies CASSLEAGVEQFF.

This rearrangement joins TRBV10-3 to TRBJ2-7; TRBD1 agrees at 7 bases. V lost 5 bases to trimming and J lost 6 bases; unmatched junction nucleotides: 4. This CDR3 region has 12 residues. The germline V gene encodes CDR1 ENHRY and CDR2 SYGVKD. The CDR3 protein is CAISQTGVEQYF. The CDR3 DNA reads as TGTGCCATCAGTCAAACAGGGGTCGAGCAGTACTTC.

The CDR3 reads CASSQSIGQGATNYGYTF. The CDR3 bases are TGCGCCAGCAGCCAGTCAATAGGACAGGGGGCTACAAACTATGGCTACACCTTC. The genes are TRBV4-1 and TRBJ1-2; 11 bases map to TRBD1. There are 18 residues in the CDR3. Germline V gene lookup returns CDR1 MGHRA and CDR2 YSYEKL. With 3 bases clipped from V and 2 bases from J, the junction kept 11 bases outside the gene matches.

This chain connects TRBV6-5 to TRBJ1-4; 7 positions match TRBD1. J lost 11 bases, V lost 3 bases, and 9 bases had no gene match. Germline CDR1 reads MNHEY; CDR2 reads SVGAGI. The CDR3 covers 14 residues. CDR3 region: CASSYSVPGGKLFF. CDR3 coding DNA: TGTGCCAGCAGTTATTCGGTTCCAGGGGGGAAACTGTTTTTT.